The 21 T cell receptor beta chains listed next were all sequenced from one sample in a study of identical twins. Using its own MiXCR run on the 5' RACE reads, TCRdb lists one record per CDR3 protein. Among 1.5 million to 2 million distinct CDR3 sequences listed, about 32% were seen once. Sequenced sample: cord blood. Receptors originate from a newborn girl in good health.

V is TRBV20-1 and J is TRBJ1-1; D is possibly TRBD1 (5 bases). The CDR3 consists of 15 residues. Germline V gives CDR1 DFQATT, CDR2 SNEGSKA (reference sequence). V lost 3 bases and J 4 bases, leaving 18 bases between the germline ends. In nucleotides, the CDR3 is TGCAGTGCTAGTGGCGCTCGGGGGGGGAGCACTGAAGCTTTCTTT. Amino acids: CSASGARGGSTEAFF.

This clonotype has at least ten counts. The DNA of the CDR3 is TGCAGTGCTCCACGACAGGGGATCGGAGAGACCCAGTACTTC. It codes for CSAPRQGIGETQYF. V and J are TRBV20-1 and TRBJ2-5, with TRBD1 identical over 8 bases. Germline-derived CDR1 and CDR2 are DFQATT and SNEGSKA (reference sequence). The junction had 9 bases not matched to a gene; V was cut back by 5 bases and J by 4 bases. CDR3 size: 14 residues.

Note on this clonotype: One end of the junction fails to match germline, which may point to a read error. This rearrangement joins TRBV12-3 or TRBV12-4 to TRBJ2-1; possibly TRBD2 for D (5 bases). The CDR3 spans 13 residues. The CDR3 coding sequence is TGTGCCACCAAAGGGAGCTCCTACAAGGAGCAGTTCTTC. Translation gives CATKGSSYKEQFF.

This clonotype was found a few times. This rearrangement joins TRBV7-8 to TRBJ2-1, with a weak D call TRBD2 (6 bases). The V and J ends lost 2 bases and 12 bases respectively, with 11 bases between them. Germline CDR1 is SGHVS and CDR2 is FQNEAQ. The CDR3 extends over 12 amino acids. CDR3 bases: TGTGCCAGCAGCTTATCCCTAGCGCGGCAGTTCTTC. This codes for CASSLSLARQFF.

The chain uses TRBV3-1 and TRBJ1-1; D unresolved. The CDR3 consists of 14 residues. The germline gives CDR1 LGHDT, CDR2 YNNKEL (reference sequence). With 1 base removed from V and 4 bases from J, the gap between germline ends came to 10 bases. CDR3 nucleotides: TGTGCCAGCAGCCAAGGCCCCCTGGGCACTGAAGCTTTCTTT. This codes for CASSQGPLGTEAFF.

This chain uses TRBV10-3 with TRBJ2-3; D is perhaps TRBD2 (7 bases). V lost 0 bases, J lost 4 bases, and 14 bases lay in between. The CDR3 totals 16 residues. The germline V gene encodes CDR1 ENHRY and CDR2 SYGVKD. The CDR3 loop reads CAISESRGGHADTQYF. CDR3 nucleotides: TGTGCCATCAGTGAGTCGAGGGGGGGGCATGCAGATACGCAGTATTTT.

This clonotype came up a few times. V gene TRBV9 combines with J gene TRBJ2-5; TRBD1 matches 7 bases. The CDR3 totals 15 residues. The trim removed 0 bases at V and 0 bases at J, leaving 2 bases unmatched. Per germline, CDR1 SGDLS and CDR2 YYNGEE. The CDR3 sequence is CASSVAQGYQETQYF. CDR3 DNA: TGTGCCAGCAGCGTAGCACAGGGGTACCAAGAGACCCAGTACTTC.

Only a few counts were recorded for this clonotype. The chain is built from TRBV9 and TRBJ2-1, with D tentatively TRBD2 (5 bases). V lost 0 bases and J 8 bases, leaving 9 bases between the germline ends. The germline CDR1 and CDR2 sequences are SGDLS and YYNGEE. CDR3 length: 13 amino acids. CDR3 region: CASSVVEEHEQFF. The CDR3 DNA is TGTGCCAGCAGCGTAGTGGAGGAGCATGAGCAGTTCTTC.

This clonotype was detected only a few times. No DNA is shown, since the ends of the CDR3 on it are uncertain; the CDR3 is the one TCRdb lists. The chain combines TRBV19 with TRBJ2-7. Including both end residues, the CDR3 is 14 amino acids long. Germline assignment: CDR1 LNHDA and CDR2 SQIVND (reference sequence). This CDR3 is CASTSGYSYNEQYF.

This clonotype was found a few times. This sequence joins TRBV5-1 and TRBJ1-1, with TRBD1 matching over 10 bases. Per germline, CDR1 SGHRS and CDR2 YFSETQ. The CDR3 totals 15 residues. The V gene end was trimmed by 4 bases and the J gene end by 6 bases; junction bases not matched to a gene: 9. The CDR3 sequence: CASSLETGGFAEAFF. The CDR3 coding sequence is TGCGCCAGCAGCCTAGAGACAGGGGGCTTCGCTGAAGCTTTCTTT. The full variable domain, its missing parts supplied by reference TRBV5-1 and TRBJ1-1, is KAGVTQTPRYLIKTRGQQVTLSCSPISGHRSVSWYQQTPGQGLQFLFEYFSETQRNKGNFPGRFSGRQFSNSRSEMNVSTLELGDSALYLCASSLETGGFAEAFFGQGTRLTVV.

This clonotype was picked up one time. The genes are TRBV6-5 and TRBJ1-6; TRBD1 aligns across 9 bases. Trimming removed 0 bases from V and 0 bases from J; junction bases left unmatched: 6. CDR1 is MNHEY, CDR2 SVGAGI, per germline. The CDR3 runs 19 residues. In DNA, the CDR3 is TGTGCCAGCAGTTACTCAATCGGACAGGGGAGCTCCTATAATTCACCCCTCCACTTT. It yields the protein CASSYSIGQGSSYNSPLHF.

This clonotype was counted only a few times. The J gene is TRBJ2-5, the V gene TRBV28, with TRBD1 matching 9 bases. The end of the DNA aligns better with TRBJ2-7, so the J call may be wrong. This CDR3 region has 12 residues. CDR1 is MDHEN and CDR2 is SYDVKM in the germline V gene. CDR3 in DNA: TGTGCCAGCACCGGGACAGGGATCGAGCAGTACTTC. Translation: CASTGTGIEQYF.

Only a few counts were recorded for this clonotype. This chain uses TRBV5-1 with TRBJ1-5, with D uncertain. Trimming stripped 0 bases from V and 6 bases from J, with 7 bases between. This CDR3 spans 13 amino acids. CDR1 SGHRS and CDR2 YFSETQ come from the germline V gene. CDR3 loop: CASSLAESQPQHF. The CDR3 nucleotides are TGCGCCAGCAGCTTGGCAGAGAGTCAGCCCCAGCATTTT.

Written as DNA, the CDR3 is TGTGCCAGCAGCCCCTGGGAGGGCCGAGGGAACACTGAAGCTTTCTTT. It is translated as CASSPWEGRGNTEAFF. The chain joins TRBV6-1 to TRBJ1-1; no clear D. CDR1 and CDR2 from the germline V gene are MNHNS and SASEGT. This CDR3 is 16 amino acids long. The germline V and J ends were trimmed by 6 bases and 1 base, with 18 bases remaining between them.

The chain carries TRBV5-1 and TRBJ2-1; D remains ambiguous. V was shortened by 4 bases and J by 4 bases, with 18 bases between the two germline ends. CDR1 and CDR2 (germline): SGHRS, YFSETQ. This CDR3 comprises 16 residues. The CDR3 sequence is CASSVSNLVRYNEQFF. Written as DNA, the CDR3 is TGCGCCAGCAGCGTGTCAAACCTCGTCAGGTACAATGAGCAGTTCTTC.

The V and J genes are TRBV12-3 or TRBV12-4 and TRBJ1-3, with D perhaps matching TRBD1 (5 bases). Trimming cost V 6 bases and J 0 bases, with 15 bases left between them. This CDR3 is built from 16 residues. CDR3 sequence (DNA): TGTGCCAGCAGCCCGGGACGGGGTAACTCTGGAAACACCATATATTTT. Translating it yields CASSPGRGNSGNTIYF.

The gene calls are TRBV6-2 or TRBV6-3 and TRBJ1-5; D remains ambiguous. Per germline, CDR1 MNHEY and CDR2 SVGEGT. The CDR3 sequence is 12 residues long. Trimming took off 5 bases at V and 5 bases at J, with 7 bases between the two ends. The DNA of the CDR3 is TGTGCCAGCAGTGCAGACCATCAGCCCCAGCATTTT. This encodes CASSADHQPQHF.

The J gene is TRBJ2-5, the V gene TRBV7-2, with 13 nucleotides matching TRBD2. The J segment lost 5 bases and the V segment lost 5 bases, leaving 8 bases of the junction unmatched. Germline V lookup: CDR1 SGHTA, CDR2 FQGNSA. The CDR3 is 16 amino acids. The CDR3 nucleotides are TGTGCCAGCAGCCCTACTAGCGGGGGGGCCGTGGAGACCCAGTACTTC. The encoded protein is CASSPTSGGAVETQYF.

This clonotype was found once. The J gene is TRBJ2-2, the V gene TRBV6-5, with 9 bases fitting TRBD1. The V segment lost 0 bases and the J segment 6 bases; nucleotides outside the gene matches: 11. CDR3 size: 18 residues. In germline, CDR1 is MNHEY, CDR2 SVGAGI. In DNA form, the CDR3 reads TGTGCCAGCAGTTACTCGCCACAGGGGGCGACTTGGGCCGGGGAGCTGTTTTTT. This gives the protein CASSYSPQGATWAGELFF.

This chain connects TRBV10-3 to TRBJ2-1; possibly TRBD1 or TRBD2 for D (5 bases each). Germline values: CDR1 ENHRY, CDR2 SYGVKD. The CDR3 is 14 amino acids. V was shortened by 4 bases and J by 13 bases, with 20 bases between the two germline ends. The CDR3 sequence is CAISASPQYGTQFF. The CDR3 DNA follows: TGTGCCATCAGTGCGAGTCCCCAGTACGGGACCCAGTTCTTC.

This clonotype has only a few counts. V is TRBV4-1 and J is TRBJ1-2; 9 nucleotides agree with TRBD1. Germline V gene data show CDR1 as MGHRA and CDR2 as YSYEKL. This CDR3 spans 15 amino acids. J lost 8 bases, V lost 0 bases, and 7 bases had no gene match. CDR3 region: CASSQDEDRGTGYTF. In nucleotides, the CDR3 is TGCGCCAGCAGCCAAGATGAGGACAGGGGTACGGGCTACACCTTC.